This note documents a single T cell receptor beta chain sequence. This specimen comes from a study of T-cell memory formation after mild COVID-19. Study summary: TCR clustering was largely donor specific.

Using constant-segment primers, 5'RACE produced TCR alpha and TCR beta cDNA libraries carrying sample barcodes and UMIs. TCRdb reprocessed the 5' RACE reads via MiXCR and lists one record per CDR3 protein. Of about 540,000 distinct CDR3 sequences listed, about a fifth were seen once; the top ten hold 12%. The TCR was taken from an adult woman who had mild COVID-19 (a few samples of this study predate the infection). Cell type and time point are not known. The sequenced sample was PBMCs or a T cell subset sorted from them (not recorded which).

The chain's CDR3 is CASSFTQGRGYLLNTEAFF. The CDR3 region has the DNA TGTGCCAGCAGCTTTACACAGGGGAGGGGATATCTTTTGAACACTGAAGCTTTCTTT. The rearrangement uses TRBV7-9 and TRBJ1-1; 7 nucleotides agree with TRBD1. CDR3 length: 19 residues. V shed 3 bases, J shed 0 bases, and the junction held 16 bases outside the gene matches. CDR1 is SEHNR and CDR2 is FQNEAQ in the germline V gene (reference sequence).